This T cell receptor beta chain was retrieved from a study of brain T cells in children with intractable seizures. A note on this clone: Its antigen is still unknown.

Assay: immunoSEQ multiplex PCR; the TCRdb copy retains only in-frame clones and omits some. The profile covers 60,000 to 85,000 clones, with about 93% appearing a single time and roughly 1.5% taken by the ten largest. Trimming left V 2 bases short and J 6 bases short, with 16 bases between. The length of the CDR3 is 16 residues. Germline assignment: CDR1 MDHEN and CDR2 SYDVKM. The sequenced cases were selected for having the highest brain T cell transcript signatures. General study findings and limits: Viral specificity was inferred only from CDR3 similarity; HCMV serostatus was unknown. Pre- and post-surgery blood differed in depth, so pre-surgery absences may be undersampling.

The J gene is TRBJ2-2, the V gene TRBV28, with D maybe TRBD2 (5 bases). The sequenced sample was peripheral blood, obtained at surgery. This receptor was identified in a boy in the first two years of life with tuberous sclerosis and intractable seizures. In nucleotides, the CDR3 is TGTGCCAGCAGTTTAGACGGGAAGGGCTCCTCCGGGGAGCTGTTTTTT. Amino acid sequence: CASSLDGKGSSGELFF.